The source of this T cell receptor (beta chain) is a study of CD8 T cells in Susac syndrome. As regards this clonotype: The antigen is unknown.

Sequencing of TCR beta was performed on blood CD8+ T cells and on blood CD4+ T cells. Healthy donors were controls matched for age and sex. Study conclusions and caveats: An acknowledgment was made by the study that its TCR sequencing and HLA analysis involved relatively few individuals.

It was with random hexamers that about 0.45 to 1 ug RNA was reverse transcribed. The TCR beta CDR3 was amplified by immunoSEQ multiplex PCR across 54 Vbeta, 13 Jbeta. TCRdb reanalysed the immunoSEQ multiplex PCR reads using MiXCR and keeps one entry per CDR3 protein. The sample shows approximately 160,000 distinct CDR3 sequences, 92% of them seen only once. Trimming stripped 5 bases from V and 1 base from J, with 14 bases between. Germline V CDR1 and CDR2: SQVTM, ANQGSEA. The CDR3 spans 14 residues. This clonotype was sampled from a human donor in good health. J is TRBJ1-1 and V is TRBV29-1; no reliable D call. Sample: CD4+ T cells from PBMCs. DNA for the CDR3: TGCAGCGTTCGGTATAGGAGCACGAACACTGAAGCTTTCTTT. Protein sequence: CSVRYRSTNTEAFF.